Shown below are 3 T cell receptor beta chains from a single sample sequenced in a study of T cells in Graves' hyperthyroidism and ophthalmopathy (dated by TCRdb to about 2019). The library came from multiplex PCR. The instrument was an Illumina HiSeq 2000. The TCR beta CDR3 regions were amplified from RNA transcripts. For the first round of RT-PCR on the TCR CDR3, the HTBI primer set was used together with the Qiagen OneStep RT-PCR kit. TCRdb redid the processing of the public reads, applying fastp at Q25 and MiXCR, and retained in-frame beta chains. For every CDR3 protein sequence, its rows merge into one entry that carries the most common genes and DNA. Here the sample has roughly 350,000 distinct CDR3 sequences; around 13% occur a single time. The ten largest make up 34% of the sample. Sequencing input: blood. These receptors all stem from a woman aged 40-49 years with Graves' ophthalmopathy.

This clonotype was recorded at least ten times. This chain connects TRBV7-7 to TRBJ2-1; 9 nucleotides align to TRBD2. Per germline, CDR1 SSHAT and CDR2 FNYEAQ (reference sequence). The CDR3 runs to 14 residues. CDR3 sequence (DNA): TGTGCTAGCTCACCCTTGACTAGCGGTAATGAGCAGTTCTTC. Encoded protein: CASSPLTSGNEQFF.

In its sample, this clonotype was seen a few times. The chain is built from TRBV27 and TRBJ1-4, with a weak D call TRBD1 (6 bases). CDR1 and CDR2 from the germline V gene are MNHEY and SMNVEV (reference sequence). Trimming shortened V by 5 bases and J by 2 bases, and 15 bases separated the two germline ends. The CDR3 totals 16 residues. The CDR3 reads CASSPLSGGTNEKLFF. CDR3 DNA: TGTGCCAGCAGTCCCCTGTCCGGGGGCACTAATGAAAAACTGTTTTTT.

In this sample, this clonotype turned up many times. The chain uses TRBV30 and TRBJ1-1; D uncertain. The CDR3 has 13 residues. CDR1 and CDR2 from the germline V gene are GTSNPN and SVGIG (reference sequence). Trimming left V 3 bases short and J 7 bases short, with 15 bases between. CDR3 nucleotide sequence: TGTGCCTGGAGGGGCAGCGGTAAAAGTGAAGCTTTCTTT. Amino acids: CAWRGSGKSEAFF.